The next 7 T cell receptor beta chains were all read from a single sample in a study of spatial heterogeneity in lung cancer. TCRdb redid the calling of the 5' RACE reads with MiXCR, one entry per CDR3 protein. The sample includes some 25,000 distinct CDR3 sequences, roughly 12% of them seen just once. Time point described: sample taken at primary tumor resection. In each case, whole RNA from tumor, nontumor lung or frozen PBMC was sequenced unsorted. The starting material was PBMCs, obtained at surgery. Every receptor here comes from a female donor with early-stage non-small cell lung cancer.

This clonotype has at least ten counts. V and J are TRBV9 and TRBJ2-2; the D gene could be TRBD1 or TRBD2 (5 bases each). The germline V gene encodes CDR1 SGDLS and CDR2 YYNGEE. Deletions cut 4 bases from V and 2 bases from J, with 15 bases between. The CDR3 contains 16 residues. In DNA, the CDR3 is TGTGCCAGCAGCTCGGGGACGGGGAAAAACACCGGGGAGCTGTTTTTT. Translation gives CASSSGTGKNTGELFF.

This sequence joins TRBV5-6 and TRBJ2-2; D not certain. V shed 0 bases and J shed 1 base, with 4 bases lying between them. The CDR3 runs 14 residues. Germline CDR1 reads SGHDT; CDR2 reads YYEEEE. Written as DNA, the CDR3 is TGTGCCAGCAGCTTGGAACTGAACACCGGGGAGCTGTTTTTT. Its protein product is CASSLELNTGELFF.

The genes are TRBV28 and TRBJ2-3, with D possibly TRBD2 on 6 matching bases. Germline V lookup: CDR1 MDHEN, CDR2 SYDVKM. The V end was cut by 1 base, the J end by 0 bases, with 11 bases between. The CDR3 length is 16 residues. The DNA for the CDR3 is TGTGCCAGCAGTTTATCCCGGACTACTAGCACAGATACGCAGTATTTT. Its translation: CASSLSRTTSTDTQYF.

This clonotype was seen at least ten times. The chain recombines TRBV7-2 with TRBJ1-6; D is possibly TRBD1 (6 bases). CDR1 is SGHTA, CDR2 FQGNSA, per germline. V dropped 7 bases and J dropped 9 bases, with 16 bases sitting between them. The CDR3 has 14 residues. The DNA of the CDR3 is TGTGCCAGCACCCTAGGGGGGCGAGGTTCACCCCTCCACTTT. It is translated as CASTLGGRGSPLHF.

Only a few counts were recorded for this clonotype. This may be a read error: a much more frequent sequence differs by one nucleotide. The V call is TRBV7-9, the J call TRBJ2-1; 8 positions agree with TRBD1. This CDR3 comprises 15 residues. CDR1 is SEHNR and CDR2 is FQNEAQ in the germline V gene (reference sequence). CDR3 residues: CVSSPGTGTYNEQFF. The CDR3 nucleotides read TGTGTCAGCAGCCCGGGGACAGGAACATACAATGAGCAGTTCTTC.

CDR3 amino acids: CSARSPSGRDNNEQFF. As DNA, the CDR3 is TGCAGTGCTAGGTCCCCTAGCGGGAGGGACAACAATGAGCAGTTCTTC. This chain links TRBV20-1 with TRBJ2-1; TRBD2 matches at 12 bases. CDR1 DFQATT and CDR2 SNEGSKA come from the germline V gene (reference sequence). This CDR3 contains 16 residues. V was clipped by 3 bases and J by 5 bases; unmatched bases: 8.

This clonotype was observed a handful of times. V is TRBV4-2 and J is TRBJ2-5; 10 bases are a match to TRBD2. Germline CDR1 LGHNA, CDR2 YNFKEQ. With 4 bases clipped from V and 4 bases from J, the junction kept 6 bases outside the gene matches. The CDR3 loop spans 15 amino acids. The CDR3 sequence is CASSREREGRETQYF. CDR3 nucleotides: TGTGCCAGCAGCCGGGAGCGGGAGGGGCGAGAGACCCAGTACTTC.